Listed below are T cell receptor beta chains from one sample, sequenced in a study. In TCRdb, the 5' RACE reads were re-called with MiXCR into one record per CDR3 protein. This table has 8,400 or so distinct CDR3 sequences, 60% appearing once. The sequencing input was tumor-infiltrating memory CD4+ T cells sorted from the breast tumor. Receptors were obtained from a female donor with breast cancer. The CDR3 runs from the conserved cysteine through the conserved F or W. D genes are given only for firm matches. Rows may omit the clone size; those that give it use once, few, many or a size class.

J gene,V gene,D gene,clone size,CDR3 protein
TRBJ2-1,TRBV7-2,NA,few,CASSLDSAGEQFF
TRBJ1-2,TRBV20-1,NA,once,CSASIRDGYTF
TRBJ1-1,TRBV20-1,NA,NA,CSALPGGGGTEAFF
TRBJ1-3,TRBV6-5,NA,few,CASSNGPRNTIYF
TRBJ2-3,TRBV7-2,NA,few,CASKKETSTDTQYF
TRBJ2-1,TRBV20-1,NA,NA,CSERTGPGGEQFF
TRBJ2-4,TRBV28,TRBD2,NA,CASIAGGAKNIQYF
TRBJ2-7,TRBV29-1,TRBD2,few,CSVEGAGGGYEQYF
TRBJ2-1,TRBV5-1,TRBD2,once,CASSRGVGRWNEQFF
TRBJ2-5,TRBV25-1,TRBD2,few,CASKGLAMDQETQYF
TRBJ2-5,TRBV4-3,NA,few,CASSRDTQETQYF
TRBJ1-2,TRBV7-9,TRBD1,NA,CASSPSGDRGYGYTF
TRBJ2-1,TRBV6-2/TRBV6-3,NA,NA,CASSPTPGTPVWEQFF
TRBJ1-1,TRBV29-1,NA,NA,CSVIPRRGTEAFF
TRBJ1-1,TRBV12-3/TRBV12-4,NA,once,CASTGEIPAEAFF
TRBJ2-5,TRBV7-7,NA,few,CASSPIRGYQETQYF
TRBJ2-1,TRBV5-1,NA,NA,CASSSSSRALHGEQFF
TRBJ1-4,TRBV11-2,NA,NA,CASSPRTATNEKLFF
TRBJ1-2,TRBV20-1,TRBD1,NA,CSANRRQGNGYTF
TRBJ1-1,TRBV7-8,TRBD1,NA,CASSAVDRGGTEAFF
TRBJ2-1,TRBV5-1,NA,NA,CASSLGQHNEQFF
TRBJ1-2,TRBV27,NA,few,CASRERQDINYGYTF
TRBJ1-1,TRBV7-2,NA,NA,CASSLKGGARAFF
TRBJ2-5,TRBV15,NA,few,CATSRGGNRRETQYF
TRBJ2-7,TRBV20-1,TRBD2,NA,CSAMTSGSVHEQYF